These T cell receptor beta chains were read from a single sample in a study of shared clonotypes between healthy human individuals. Generated by immunoSEQ multiplex PCR, the TCRdb table keeps only in-frame clones and is missing some. The sample holds around 1.6 million clones, approximately 98% seen once. Sequencing was carried out using naive CD4+ T cells sorted from blood. The receptors here all came from a man aged 25 to 45 in good health. CDR3s include the opening cysteine and the closing phenylalanine or tryptophan. Rows may omit the clone size; those that give it use once, few, many or a size class.

TRBJ2-3 | - | TRBV6-1 | CASSRQFIITDTQYF
TRBJ1-1 | - | TRBV5-1 | CASSLAIGANTEAFF
TRBJ2-1 | - | TRBV6-1 | CASRATSAYNEQFF
TRBJ2-7 | - | TRBV7-9 | CASSFIQGSSYEQYF
TRBJ2-3 | - | TRBV2 | CASSWPEDRTDTQYF
TRBJ1-5 | - | TRBV27 | CASTPGPRPVGNQPQHF
TRBJ1-2 | - | TRBV10-3 | CAISVSSNHGYTF
TRBJ2-7 | once | TRBV4-1 | CASSQVFRAYNYEQYF
TRBJ2-1 | - | TRBV5-4 | CASSEQGVHNEQFF
TRBJ2-5 | - | TRBV10-3 | CAISEPRTGMETQYF
TRBJ2-7 | - | TRBV6-5 | CASSYDGVYPYEQYF
TRBJ2-7 | - | TRBV7-2 | CASSLDRVYEQYF
TRBJ2-7 | once | TRBV5-1 | CASSIVPSTYEQYF
TRBJ2-5 | - | TRBV11-2 | CASSLTRGSTGETQYF
TRBJ2-7 | - | TRBV18 | CASSSSYEQYF
TRBJ2-1 | once | TRBV27 | CASSFEGYNEQFF
TRBJ2-7 | - | TRBV15 | CATSRDEGVEQYF
TRBJ2-7 | - | TRBV5-5 | CASSLRDALGRGEQYF
TRBJ2-7 | - | TRBV5-1 | CASSLDNNYEQYF
TRBJ1-1 | - | TRBV5-4 | CASSFTVNTEAFF
TRBJ2-4 | once | TRBV4-3 | CASSQTGFPAKNIQYF
TRBJ2-1 | - | TRBV28 | CASSPTGSGEQFF
TRBJ2-5 | - | TRBV6-1 | CASSPTSGSSETQYF
TRBJ2-5 | - | TRBV9 | CASSVGEVQETQYF
TRBJ1-1 | - | TRBV28 | CASSSVSEAFF
TRBJ2-7 | - | TRBV21-1 | CASSLRTGIHEQYF
TRBJ2-1 | - | TRBV14 | CASSQDRGLGPNEQFF
TRBJ2-6 | - | TRBV5-1 | CASSYGSGANVLTF
TRBJ1-5 | - | TRBV15 | CATSRSGPGTATPRGNQPQHF
TRBJ2-1 | - | TRBV10-3 | CAISTQGPNEQFF
TRBJ1-2 | - | TRBV28 | CASSSVTYGYTF
TRBJ2-7 | - | TRBV28 | CASSSQLNEQYF
TRBJ2-6 | - | TRBV5-8 | CASSPRTGGTPGANVLTF
TRBJ1-3 | - | TRBV14 | CASSQDGNTIYF
TRBJ2-1 | - | TRBV28 | CASGRMDYNEQFF
TRBJ2-5 | - | TRBV7-6 | CASSLAQETQYF
TRBJ2-1 | - | TRBV6-1 | CASSAWSPGTDEQFF
TRBJ2-3 | - | TRBV5-1 | CASSILGQADTQYF
TRBJ2-7 | - | TRBV5-1 | CASSLTVGGGVRGEQYF
TRBJ2-7 | - | TRBV15 | CATSTLLVSEQYF
TRBJ2-1 | - | TRBV7-2 | CASSLRAIVSPYNEQFF
TRBJ1-5 | - | TRBV2 | CASSEARKDRGIGGQPQHF
TRBJ2-7 | - | TRBV5-4 | CASSLAIGPSYEQYF
TRBJ2-3 | - | TRBV10-3 | CAISESDTQYF
TRBJ1-2 | - | TRBV28 | CASSSTGGPYHGYTF
TRBJ1-5 | - | TRBV5-6 | CASSFTLGQPQHF
TRBJ1-2 | - | TRBV5-8 | CASSPSFRGLNYGYTF
TRBJ2-3 | - | TRBV27 | CASSSGQGGTDTQYF
TRBJ1-2 | - | TRBV18 | CASSPLPQTGGNGYTF
TRBJ1-5 | - | TRBV6-5 | CASSWDRDQPQHF
TRBJ2-7 | - | TRBV10-1 | CASSEPGGLAVWEQYF
TRBJ2-7 | - | TRBV10-1 | CASSDPGQGLYEQYF
TRBJ1-5 | - | TRBV2 | CASSSRSVGNQPQHF
TRBJ2-7 | once | TRBV9 | CASSEQAGALDEQYF
TRBJ2-5 | - | TRBV7-6 | CASGPTGKETQYF
TRBJ2-7 | - | TRBV7-2 | CASSLVGLAGGYEQYF
TRBJ2-7 | - | TRBV18 | CASSPGQGSYEQYF
TRBJ2-1 | - | TRBV28 | CATLEGRQGTYNEQFF
TRBJ2-7 | - | TRBV28 | CASSPGEWPYEQYF